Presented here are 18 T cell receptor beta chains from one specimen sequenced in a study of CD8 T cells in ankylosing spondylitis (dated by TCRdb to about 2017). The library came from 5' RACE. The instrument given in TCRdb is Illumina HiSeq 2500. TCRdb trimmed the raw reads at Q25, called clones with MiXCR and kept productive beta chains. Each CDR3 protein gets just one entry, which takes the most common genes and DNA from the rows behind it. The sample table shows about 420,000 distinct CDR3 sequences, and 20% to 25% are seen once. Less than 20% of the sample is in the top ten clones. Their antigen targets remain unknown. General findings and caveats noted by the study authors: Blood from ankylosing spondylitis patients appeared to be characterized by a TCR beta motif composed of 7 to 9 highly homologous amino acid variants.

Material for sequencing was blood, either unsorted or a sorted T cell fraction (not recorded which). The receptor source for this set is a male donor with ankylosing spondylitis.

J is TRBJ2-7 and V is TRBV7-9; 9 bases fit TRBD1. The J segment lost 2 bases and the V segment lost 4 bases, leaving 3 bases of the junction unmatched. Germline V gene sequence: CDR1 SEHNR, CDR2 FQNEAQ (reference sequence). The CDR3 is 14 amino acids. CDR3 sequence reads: CASSSWDRAYEQYF. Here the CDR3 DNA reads TGTGCCAGCAGCTCTTGGGACAGGGCCTACGAGCAGTACTTC. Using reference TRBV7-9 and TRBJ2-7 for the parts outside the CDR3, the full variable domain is DTGVSQNPRHKITKRGQNVTFRCDPISEHNRLYWYRQTLGQGPEFLTYFQNEAQLEKSRLLSDRFSAERPKGSFSTLEIQRTEQGDSAMYLCASSSWDRAYEQYFGPGTRLTVT.

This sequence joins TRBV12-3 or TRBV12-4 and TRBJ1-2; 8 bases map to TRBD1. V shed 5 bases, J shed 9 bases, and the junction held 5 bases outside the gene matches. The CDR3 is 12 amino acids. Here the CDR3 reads CASSQGALSYTF. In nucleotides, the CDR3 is TGTGCCAGCAGTCAGGGGGCGCTTAGCTACACCTTC.

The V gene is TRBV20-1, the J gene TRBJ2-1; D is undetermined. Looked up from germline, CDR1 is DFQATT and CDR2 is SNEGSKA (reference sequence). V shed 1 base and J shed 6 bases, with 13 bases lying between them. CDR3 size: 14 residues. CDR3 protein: CSARVPASTNEQFF. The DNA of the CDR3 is TGCAGTGCTAGAGTCCCGGCCTCCACCAATGAGCAGTTCTTC.

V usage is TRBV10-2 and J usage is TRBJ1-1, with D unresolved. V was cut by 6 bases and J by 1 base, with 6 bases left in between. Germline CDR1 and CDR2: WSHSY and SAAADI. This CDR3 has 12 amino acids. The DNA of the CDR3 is TGCGCCAGCAGGTCGCGGAACACTGAAGCTTTCTTT. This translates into CASRSRNTEAFF.

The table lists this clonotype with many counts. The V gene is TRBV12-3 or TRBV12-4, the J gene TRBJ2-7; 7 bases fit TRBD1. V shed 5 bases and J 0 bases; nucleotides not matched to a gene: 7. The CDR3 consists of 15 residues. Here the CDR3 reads CASSLGTVNSYEQYF. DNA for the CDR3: TGTGCCAGCAGTCTCGGGACAGTCAACTCCTACGAGCAGTACTTC.

CDR3: CASSATGLYTGELFF. For the CDR3, the DNA is TGTGCCAGCAGTGCTACCGGGTTATACACCGGGGAGCTGTTTTTT. The chain couples TRBV25-1 to TRBJ2-2; D gene uncertain. The germline V and J ends were trimmed by 4 bases and 3 bases, with 12 bases remaining between them. The germline gives CDR1 MGHDK, CDR2 SYGVNS. The CDR3 is 15 residues long. The variable domain in full, completed from reference TRBV25-1 and TRBJ2-2, reads EADIYQTPRYLVIGTGKKITLECSQTMGHDKMYWYQQDPGMELHLIHYSYGVNSTEKGDLSSESTVSRIRTEHFPLTLESARPSHTSQYLCASSATGLYTGELFFGEGSRLTVL.

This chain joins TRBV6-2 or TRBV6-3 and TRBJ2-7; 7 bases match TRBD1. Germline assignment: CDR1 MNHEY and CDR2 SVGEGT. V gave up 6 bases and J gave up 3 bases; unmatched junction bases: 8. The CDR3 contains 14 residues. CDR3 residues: CASRGQDRSYEQYF. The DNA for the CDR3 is TGTGCCAGCAGGGGCCAGGACAGGAGCTACGAGCAGTACTTC.

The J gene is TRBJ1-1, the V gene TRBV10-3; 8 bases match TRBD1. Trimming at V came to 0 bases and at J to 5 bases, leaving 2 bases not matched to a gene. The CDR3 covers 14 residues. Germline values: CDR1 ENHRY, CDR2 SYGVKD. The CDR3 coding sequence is TGTGCCATCAGTGAGTCACAGGGGGAAACTGAAGCTTTCTTT. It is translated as CAISESQGETEAFF.

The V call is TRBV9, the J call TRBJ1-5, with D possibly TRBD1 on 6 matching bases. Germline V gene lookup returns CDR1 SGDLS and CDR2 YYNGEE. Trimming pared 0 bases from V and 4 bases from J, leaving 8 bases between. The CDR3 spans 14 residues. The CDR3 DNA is TGTGCCAGCAGCGTAGGAACAGGGAATCAGCCCCAGCATTTT. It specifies CASSVGTGNQPQHF.

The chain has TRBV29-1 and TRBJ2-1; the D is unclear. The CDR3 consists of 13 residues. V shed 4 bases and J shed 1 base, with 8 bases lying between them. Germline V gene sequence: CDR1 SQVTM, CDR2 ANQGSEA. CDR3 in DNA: TGCAGCGTTGTGGTAGGATCCTACAATGAGCAGTTCTTC. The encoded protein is CSVVVGSYNEQFF.

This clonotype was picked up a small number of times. In DNA form, the CDR3 reads TGTGCCAGCAGTTTAACGGGACAGGGTACTTTGGACGAGCAGTACTTC. Encoded protein: CASSLTGQGTLDEQYF. The chain couples TRBV28 to TRBJ2-7; TRBD1 matches 9 bases. The germline gives CDR1 MDHEN, CDR2 SYDVKM. Trimming at V came to 2 bases and at J to 5 bases, leaving 10 bases not matched to a gene. The CDR3 has 16 residues.

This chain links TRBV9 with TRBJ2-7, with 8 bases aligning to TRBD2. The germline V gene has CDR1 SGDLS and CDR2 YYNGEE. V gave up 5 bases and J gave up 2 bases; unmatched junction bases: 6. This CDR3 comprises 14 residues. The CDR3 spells CASSRSGGAYEQYF. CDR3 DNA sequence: TGTGCCAGCAGTCGGAGCGGGGGAGCCTACGAGCAGTACTTC.

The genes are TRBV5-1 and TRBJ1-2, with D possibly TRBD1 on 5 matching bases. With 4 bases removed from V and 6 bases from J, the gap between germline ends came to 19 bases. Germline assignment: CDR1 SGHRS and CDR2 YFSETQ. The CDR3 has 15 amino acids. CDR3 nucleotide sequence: TGCGCCAGCAGCCCCGGCTTTCTGGGAGGGGATGGCTACACCTTC. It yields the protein CASSPGFLGGDGYTF. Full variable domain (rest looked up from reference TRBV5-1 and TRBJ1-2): KAGVTQTPRYLIKTRGQQVTLSCSPISGHRSVSWYQQTPGQGLQFLFEYFSETQRNKGNFPGRFSGRQFSNSRSEMNVSTLELGDSALYLCASSPGFLGGDGYTFGSGTRLTVV.

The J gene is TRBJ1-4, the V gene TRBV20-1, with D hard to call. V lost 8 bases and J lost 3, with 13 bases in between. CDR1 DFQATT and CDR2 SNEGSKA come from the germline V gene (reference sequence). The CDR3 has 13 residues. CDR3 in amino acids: CSCYSAANEKLFF. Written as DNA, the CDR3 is TGCAGTTGTTACAGTGCAGCTAATGAAAAACTGTTTTTT.

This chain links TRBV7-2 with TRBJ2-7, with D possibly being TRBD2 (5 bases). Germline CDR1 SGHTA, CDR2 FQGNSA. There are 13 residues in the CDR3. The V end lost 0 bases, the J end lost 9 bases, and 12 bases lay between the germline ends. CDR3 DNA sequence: TGTGCCAGCAGCTTAGCTTTCGGCGAGGGGCAGTACTTC. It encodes CASSLAFGEGQYF.

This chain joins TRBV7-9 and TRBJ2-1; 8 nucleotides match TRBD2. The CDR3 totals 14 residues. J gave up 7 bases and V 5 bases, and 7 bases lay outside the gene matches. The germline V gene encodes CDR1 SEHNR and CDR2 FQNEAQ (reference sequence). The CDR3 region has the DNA TGTGCCAGCAGCCGGAGCGGGAGTAGAAATGAGCAGTTCTTC. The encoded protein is CASSRSGSRNEQFF.

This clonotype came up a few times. The CDR3 sequence is CASSLVQLSGGIYNEQFF. The DNA of the CDR3 is TGTGCCAGCAGCTTAGTCCAGCTCAGCGGGGGGATTTACAATGAGCAGTTCTTC. The chain is built from TRBV11-2 and TRBJ2-1; TRBD2 matches at 9 bases. Per germline, CDR1 SGHAT and CDR2 FQNNGV. This CDR3 has 18 amino acids. The V and J ends lost 1 base and 4 bases, in that order; junction bases with no gene match: 11.

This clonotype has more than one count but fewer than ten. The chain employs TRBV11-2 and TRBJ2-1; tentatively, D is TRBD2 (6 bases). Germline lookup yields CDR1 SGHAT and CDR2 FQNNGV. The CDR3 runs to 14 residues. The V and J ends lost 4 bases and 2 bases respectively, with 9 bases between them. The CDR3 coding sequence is TGTGCCAGCAGCTCACGGGGGACCTACAATGAGCAGTTCTTC. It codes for CASSSRGTYNEQFF.